This passage covers 21 T cell receptor beta chains from one sample sequenced in a study of T-cell memory formation after mild COVID-19. MiXCR, run by TCRdb on the 5' RACE reads, gives a single entry per CDR3 protein. This sample has 550,000 to 700,000 distinct CDR3 sequences, with under 20% found just once. Sequencing input: PBMCs or a T cell subset sorted from them (not recorded which). Receptors were obtained from an adult woman who had mild COVID-19 (a few samples of this study predate the infection). Cell type and time point are not known.

This clonotype was counted between two and nine times. The chain has TRBV7-2 and TRBJ2-5, with 7 bases lining up with TRBD2. This CDR3 contains 15 residues. Germline loops: CDR1 SGHTA, CDR2 FQGNSA. The trim removed 3 bases at V and 4 bases at J, leaving 8 bases unmatched. CDR3 nucleotides: TGTGCCAGCAGCTTGGAGGGAGGGATCGGAGAGACCCAGTACTTC. Protein product: CASSLEGGIGETQYF.

This chain uses TRBV10-3 with TRBJ2-3, with D perhaps TRBD1 or TRBD2 (5 bases each). Per the germline V gene, CDR1 is ENHRY and CDR2 is SYGVKD. The CDR3 is made up of 13 amino acids. With 10 bases removed from V and 2 bases from J, the gap between germline ends came to 13 bases. This chain's CDR3 is CATRDGLTDTQYF. As DNA, the CDR3 is TGTGCCACCCGGGACGGACTCACAGATACGCAGTATTTT.

The genes are TRBV19 and TRBJ1-5; D unresolved. This CDR3 region has 14 residues. V was clipped by 0 bases and J by 7 bases, with 10 bases between them. Germline CDR1 and CDR2: LNHDA and SQIVND (reference sequence). This CDR3 is CASSIEEARQPQHF. CDR3 DNA sequence: TGTGCCAGTAGTATAGAAGAGGCTAGGCAGCCCCAGCATTTT.

This clonotype was observed a handful of times. This rearrangement joins TRBV5-8 to TRBJ1-1; D unresolved. V shed 4 bases and J shed 5 bases, with 6 bases lying between them. The CDR3 covers 11 residues. Germline CDR1 reads SGHTS; CDR2 reads YDEGEE. The CDR3 loop reads CASSRRTEAFF. The CDR3 region has the DNA TGTGCCAGCAGCCGGAGGACTGAAGCTTTCTTT.

The sample holds a few counts of this clonotype. This chain links TRBV20-1 with TRBJ1-1; no reliable D call. Germline CDR1 DFQATT, CDR2 SNEGSKA (reference sequence). The CDR3 totals 12 residues. Trimming left V 0 bases short and J 8 bases short, with 10 bases between. The CDR3 spells CSARDPGGEAFF. CDR3 nucleotide sequence: TGCAGTGCTAGAGATCCGGGAGGAGAAGCTTTCTTT.

This clonotype has a handful of counts. The CDR3 DNA follows: TGTGCCAGCAGCCTTAAACTACTGCACGAGCAGTACTTC. Translated, it gives CASSLKLLHEQYF. This rearrangement joins TRBV7-9 to TRBJ2-7; D remains unclear. V dropped 5 bases and J dropped 5 bases, with 13 bases sitting between them. The CDR3 is made up of 13 amino acids. CDR1 and CDR2 (germline): SEHNR, FQNEAQ (reference sequence).

The chain couples TRBV20-1 to TRBJ1-2; D might be TRBD1 (6 bases). Germline CDR1 DFQATT, CDR2 SNEGSKA (reference sequence). V dropped 3 bases and J dropped 6 bases, with 20 bases sitting between them. The length of the CDR3 is 15 residues. This chain's CDR3 is CSASGGRAGVNGYTF. CDR3 in DNA: TGCAGTGCTAGTGGGGGGCGAGCAGGGGTCAATGGCTACACCTTC.

This clonotype showed up just a few times. The rearrangement uses TRBV7-2 and TRBJ1-1; D is unclear. CDR1 SGHTA and CDR2 FQGNSA come from the germline V gene. Trimming left V 1 base short and J 1 base short, with 7 bases between. CDR3 length: 14 amino acids. The CDR3 bases are TGTGCCAGCAGCTTAGTAGTTAGGAACACTGAAGCTTTCTTT. Protein product: CASSLVVRNTEAFF. Filled out from reference TRBV7-2 and TRBJ1-1, the complete variable domain reads GAGVSQSPSNKVTEKGKDVELRCDPISGHTALYWYRQSLGQGLEFLIYFQGNSAPDKSGLPSDRFSAERTGGSVSTLTIQRTQQEDSAVYLCASSLVVRNTEAFFGQGTRLTVV.

The J gene is TRBJ1-1, the V gene TRBV20-1, with 7 bases matching TRBD1. CDR3 length: 14 residues. V trimming: 5 bases; J trimming: 7 bases; junction bases outside the gene matches: 13. Germline-derived CDR1 and CDR2 are DFQATT and SNEGSKA (reference sequence). The CDR3 region is CSARPGTARVEAFF. In nucleotides, the CDR3 is TGCAGTGCTCGACCCGGGACAGCCAGAGTTGAAGCTTTCTTT.

This clonotype was seen only a few times. Here the CDR3 reads CASSSQAGRAFF. CDR3 DNA sequence: TGTGCCAGCAGCTCTCAGGCAGGGAGGGCTTTCTTT. This rearrangement joins TRBV9 to TRBJ1-1, with TRBD1 as a possible D gene (5 bases). The V gene lost 4 bases and the J gene lost 11 bases, with 15 bases spanning the gap. The germline gives CDR1 SGDLS, CDR2 YYNGEE. The CDR3 has 12 residues.

The table lists this clonotype with a few counts. CDR3 DNA: TGCGCCAGCAGCACCGGACAGGGCACAGATACGCAGTATTTT. It is translated as CASSTGQGTDTQYF. The chain is built from TRBV5-1 and TRBJ2-3; 7 bases match TRBD1. V shed 4 bases and J 1 base; nucleotides not matched to a gene: 3. Germline values: CDR1 SGHRS, CDR2 YFSETQ. The length of the CDR3 is 14 residues.

This clonotype was counted a few times. This rearrangement joins TRBV7-2 to TRBJ2-2; TRBD1 is a possible D gene (6 bases). The CDR3 length is 14 residues. Germline V CDR1 and CDR2: SGHTA, FQGNSA. The germline V and J ends were trimmed by 4 bases and 4 bases, with 10 bases remaining between them. CDR3: CASSSNRATGELFF. CDR3 nucleotide sequence: TGTGCCAGCAGCTCCAACAGGGCCACCGGGGAGCTGTTTTTT.

CDR3 amino acids: CASSLNGGAYRYF. As DNA, the CDR3 is TGTGCCAGCAGCTTAAACGGGGGGGCTTATCGGTATTTT. The V call is TRBV7-3, the J call TRBJ2-3; 8 bases map to TRBD2. The CDR3 totals 13 residues. CDR1 and CDR2 (germline): SGHTA, FQGTGA. V trimming: 1 base; J trimming: 14 bases; junction bases outside the gene matches: 8.

This clonotype was seen a handful of times. The chain recombines TRBV5-1 with TRBJ1-2, with D unresolved. V gave up 1 base and J gave up 1 base, with 8 bases separating them. CDR1 and CDR2 (germline): SGHRS, YFSETQ. This CDR3 has 14 residues. Here the CDR3 reads CASSLTSNNYGYTF. The CDR3 bases are TGCGCCAGCAGCTTGACGAGCAATAACTATGGCTACACCTTC.

This clonotype was recorded many times. The chain links TRBV29-1 to TRBJ1-1; no clear D gene. Deletions cut 4 bases from V and 3 bases from J, with 9 bases between. The CDR3 spans 12 residues. Germline CDR1 is SQVTM and CDR2 is ANQGSEA. CDR3 in amino acids: CSVVEQHTEAFF. The CDR3 nucleotides read TGCAGCGTTGTCGAACAGCACACTGAAGCTTTCTTT.

In its sample, this clonotype was seen many times. The J gene is TRBJ1-1, the V gene TRBV12-3 or TRBV12-4; no clear D. The V and J ends lost 0 bases and 5 bases respectively, with 7 bases between them. This CDR3 region has 13 residues. CDR3 loop: CASSLASGTEAFF. DNA for the CDR3: TGTGCCAGCAGTTTAGCCTCGGGGACTGAAGCTTTCTTT.

This clonotype was seen a handful of times. In nucleotides, the CDR3 is TGTGCCAGCAGCGCCCGTGATACGCAGTATTTT. This sequence encodes CASSARDTQYF. This chain connects TRBV11-1 to TRBJ2-3; D unresolved. Trimming removed 5 bases from V and 6 bases from J, with 6 bases in between. CDR1 is SGHAT and CDR2 is FQDESV in the germline V gene (reference sequence). The CDR3 contains 11 residues.

Here the CDR3 DNA reads TGTGCCAGCAGCGTAGCCACTAGCGTAGGTGAGCAGTTCTTC. It encodes CASSVATSVGEQFF. This chain links TRBV9 with TRBJ2-1; 7 bases fit TRBD2. J was trimmed by 9 bases and V by 0 bases; bases with no gene match: 6. Germline V gene data show CDR1 as SGDLS and CDR2 as YYNGEE. There are 14 residues in the CDR3. Together with reference TRBV9 and TRBJ2-1, the CDR3 gives the full variable domain: DSGVTQTPKHLITATGQRVTLRCSPRSGDLSVYWYQQSLDQGLQFLIQYYNGEERAKGNILERFSAQQFPDLHSELNLSSLELGDSALYFCASSVATSVGEQFFGPGTRLTVL.

This clonotype was seen only a few times. This chain links TRBV20-1 with TRBJ2-7; D ambiguous. The length of the CDR3 is 13 residues. The germline V gene encodes CDR1 DFQATT and CDR2 SNEGSKA (reference sequence). The CDR3 sequence: CSVPAASVGEQYF. CDR3 coding DNA: TGCAGCGTTCCAGCCGCTTCGGTAGGCGAGCAGTACTTC.

The J gene is TRBJ2-5, the V gene TRBV20-1; TRBD1 or TRBD2 may be the D gene (7 bases each). Germline CDR1 DFQATT, CDR2 SNEGSKA (reference sequence). Between the trimmed V and J ends, which lost 6 bases and 6 bases, there was a span of 20 bases. The CDR3 is 14 amino acids. CDR3 bases: TGCAGTGCAACACCAGGGGGGGACCAGCAGACCCAGTACTTC. It codes for CSATPGGDQQTQYF.

V is TRBV7-3 and J is TRBJ2-1, with D possibly being TRBD1 (5 bases). CDR3 length: 15 amino acids. V lost 2 bases and J 3 bases, leaving 11 bases between the germline ends. CDR1 and CDR2 from the germline V gene are SGHTA and FQGTGA. The CDR3 coding sequence is TGTGCCAGCAGCTTAGATTCCAGGGTCTACAATGAGCAGTTCTTC. Its protein product is CASSLDSRVYNEQFF.